This TCR beta chain was sequenced in a study of blood T cell repertoires in COVID-19. The wider study: Sites in the United States, Italy and Spain provided acute and convalescent COVID-19 samples. From T cells, B-cell-depleted T cells, or PBMCs came the material, which was cDNA or gDNA.

Original analysis: How many nucleated cells were present was estimated from reference gene primer amplification. Some clones are missing from TCRdb's copy, which holds only in-frame ones; the method was immunoSEQ multiplex PCR. V and J calls and clone size are given by that table; D and trimming were obtained from the DNA. This sample yields roughly 75,000 clones, of which roughly 80% are seen a single time; around 0.83% belongs to the top ten. This TCR was recovered from a woman aged 65 to 85 with acute or convalescent COVID-19. Sequenced: peripheral blood.

The CDR3 protein is CASSQDGQGYNEQYF. The DNA of the CDR3 is TGTGCCAGCAGCCAAGACGGACAGGGGTATAATGAGCAGTACTTC. V gene TRBV3-1 (or the pseudogene TRBV3-2) combines with J gene TRBJ2-7; 9 bases line up with TRBD1. There are 15 residues in the CDR3. Germline lookup yields CDR1 LGHDT and CDR2 YNNKEL (reference sequence). V lost 0 bases to trimming and J lost 7 bases; unmatched junction nucleotides: 7.